This T cell receptor beta chain was identified during a study of graft-versus-host responses after intestinal transplantation. The wider study: Grafts that recipients had were multivisceral, liver-intestinal, or isolated intestinal transplants.

Details on this clone: Its antigen remains unidentified.

General study points: Among circulating GvH clones, peak levels were associated with early post-transplant declines in HvG clones. Recipient marrow held GvH clones, some first seen in ileum or blood. Some patients had graft-donor T cell macrochimerism. In their allografts, the ratios of graft-versus-host to host-versus-graft T cell clones were high.

TCRdb's table, derived via immunoSEQ multiplex PCR, lists solely in-frame clones and lacks some. The table shows around 87,000 clones, with about nine tenths occurring only once. This CDR3 has 13 residues. The V gene's germline CDR1 is SGDLS and CDR2 YYNGEE. The specimen comprised unstimulated CD8+ T cells sorted from spleen or lymph node cells, sampled before transplant. The chain carries TRBV9 and TRBJ2-5; 7 nucleotides align to TRBD1. The J call may be incorrect, as the DNA end agrees better with TRBJ2-7. The clonotype originates from a human donor who was the organ donor for an intestinal transplant. This CDR3 reads CASSARDSYEQYF. CDR3 sequence (DNA): TGTGCCAGCAGCGCCCGGGACAGCTACGAGCAGTACTTC.